The rows below give T cell receptor beta chains drawn from one sample of a study of vaccination and CD4 T cells after COVID-19. These receptors lack a known antigen. Each CDR3 protein gets one entry after TCRdb re-called the PCR reads with MiXCR. This sample has some 8,400 distinct CDR3 sequences, with about half found just once. The specimen was CD4+ T cells from blood, cultured in vitro. Receptors were obtained from a human donor who had recovered from COVID-19. CDR3s include the opening cysteine and the closing phenylalanine or tryptophan. D genes are given only for firm matches. Expanded clones are given a class, and other clones once, few, many or no size at all.

CDR3 DNA,CDR3 protein,D gene,clone size,J gene,V gene
TGTGCCAGCATGGGGCCCTCAGATCAGCCCCAGCATTTT,CASMGPSDQPQHF,NA,NA,TRBJ1-5,TRBV6-1
TGTGCCAGCAGACCACAGGGCACCTATGGCTACACCTTC,CASRPQGTYGYTF,NA,NA,TRBJ1-2,TRBV11-2
TGCGCCAGCAGCTTGAAGGGGGCGGGTGGCTACACCTTC,CASSLKGAGGYTF,TRBD1,NA,TRBJ1-2,TRBV5-1
TGTGCCACCAGTGCGGCGGTCCCCCGGGAGACCCAGTACTTC,CATSAAVPRETQYF,NA,NA,TRBJ2-5,TRBV24-1
TGTGCCACCAGTGATCCAGGGGGCGCGGAAGCTTTCTTT,CATSDPGGAEAFF,TRBD1,NA,TRBJ1-1,TRBV24-1
TGTGCCAGCAGTTTGCAGGGAATTGGGACACCCCTCCACTTT,CASSLQGIGTPLHF,NA,few,TRBJ1-6,TRBV27
TGTGCCAGCAGTTACGCTGAAGTCAATCAGCCCCAGCATTTT,CASSYAEVNQPQHF,NA,hyperexpanded,TRBJ1-5,TRBV6-5
TGCAGTGCTAGGGGACAGAACTACTACGAGCAGTACTTC,CSARGQNYYEQYF,TRBD1,few,TRBJ2-7,TRBV20-1
TGTGCCAGCAGTCGATATCCGGGGACCGCACAAGAGACCCAGTACTTC,CASSRYPGTAQETQYF,NA,NA,TRBJ2-5,TRBV11-2
TGCAGTGCTAGGGGGGACTCTGGGGCCAACGTCCTGACTTTC,CSARGDSGANVLTF,NA,NA,TRBJ2-6,TRBV20-1
TGTGCCTGGAGTTCAGGACAGGCCCAGCATTTT,CAWSSGQAQHF,TRBD1,NA,TRBJ1-5,TRBV30
TGTGCCAGCAGCTTGCGGGGACAGTTTGGCAATCAGCCCCAGCATTTT,CASSLRGQFGNQPQHF,TRBD1,NA,TRBJ1-5,TRBV5-8
TGCAGTGTCGGTAAAGCGGGAGTGTCCCGCGAGCAGTACTTC,CSVGKAGVSREQYF,TRBD2,few,TRBJ2-7,TRBV20-1
TGTGCCACCAGTGACGACACAGGGAATTCACCCCTCCACTTT,CATSDDTGNSPLHF,NA,few,TRBJ1-6,TRBV24-1
TGTGCCAGCACCCGAACGGGGGGTAACGAGCAGTACTTC,CASTRTGGNEQYF,TRBD2,NA,TRBJ2-7,TRBV28
TGCAGTGCAACTGTAAAAACAAATTACTACAATGAGCAGTTCTTC,CSATVKTNYYNEQFF,NA,NA,TRBJ2-1,TRBV20-1
TGTGCAAGTCGCTTAGAATTGCTCCGGGACAGGGAAGGCGGGGAGCTGTTTTTT,CASRLELLRDREGGELFF,NA,NA,TRBJ2-2,TRBV12-2
TGTGCCAGCAGCTTAGCTCATAGGGAGACACGGGGCTACACCTTC,CASSLAHRETRGYTF,NA,NA,TRBJ1-2,TRBV7-9
TGTGCCAGCAGCCCCCGACTAGCGGGAGGGCTAGGCTCAGATACGCAGTATTTT,CASSPRLAGGLGSDTQYF,TRBD2,NA,TRBJ2-3,TRBV4-2
TGTGCCAGCAGCCAAGGTTACGTCGATAATTCACCCCTCCACTTT,CASSQGYVDNSPLHF,NA,NA,TRBJ1-6,TRBV14
TGTGCCTGGAGTGGCTCGGGCCTAAGCAATCAGCCCCAGCATTTT,CAWSGSGLSNQPQHF,NA,few,TRBJ1-5,TRBV30
TGCAGCGTTCCAGGACAGTTACGGGGCACAGATACGCAGTATTTT,CSVPGQLRGTDTQYF,NA,NA,TRBJ2-3,TRBV29-1
TGTGCCAGCAGCTTGGGGGACTCGGCCAAAAACATTCAGTACTTC,CASSLGDSAKNIQYF,NA,NA,TRBJ2-4,TRBV7-9
NA,CISVPEADSERDYGYTF,NA,NA,TRBJ1-2,TRBV7-5
TGTGCCAGCAGCTCCCGACAGGGGTTGGAGACCCAGTACTTC,CASSSRQGLETQYF,TRBD1,NA,TRBJ2-5,TRBV5-4
TGTGCCAGCAGCTTAGGGGGAAACCCCTACGAGCAGTACTTC,CASSLGGNPYEQYF,NA,few,TRBJ2-7,TRBV7-6
TGCAGTGCTAGAGCTCGCGATCAGGGAAACTATGGCTACACCTTC,CSARARDQGNYGYTF,NA,NA,TRBJ1-2,TRBV20-1
TGTGCCACCAGCAGAGACAGGACCCGGGGCTACGAGCAGTACTTC,CATSRDRTRGYEQYF,NA,once,TRBJ2-7,TRBV15
TGTGCCAGTAGTATAAGGGGACAGGGGGAAGCTTTCTTT,CASSIRGQGEAFF,TRBD1,NA,TRBJ1-1,TRBV19
TGCAGTGCCGCTGGAAGGCGGGGGAGCTCCTACAATGAGCAGTTCTTC,CSAAGRRGSSYNEQFF,TRBD2,NA,TRBJ2-1,TRBV20-1
TGTGCCAGCTCACCCATATTATTCGGACAGGGAGGAAATTCACCCCTCCACTTT,CASSPILFGQGGNSPLHF,TRBD1,NA,TRBJ1-6,TRBV18
TGCAGCTTACCGGGAGCGAACACCGGGGAGCTGTTTTTT,CSLPGANTGELFF,NA,few,TRBJ2-2,TRBV29-1
TGTGCCACCAGCAGAGGGGGATCGGGGAGTTTCAACAATGAGCAGTTCTTC,CATSRGGSGSFNNEQFF,NA,NA,TRBJ2-1,TRBV15
TGCAGTGCTAGATCAATAGCGGGAGGGCCGCCGCAGTACTTC,CSARSIAGGPPQYF,TRBD2,NA,TRBJ2-7,TRBV20-1
TGTGCCAGCAGCGGGGACGGGGGGCTAGGTAGAGGCTACACCTTC,CASSGDGGLGRGYTF,NA,NA,TRBJ1-2,TRBV5-6
TGTGCCAGCAGTTTACACAGGGTTACTGGAAACACCATATATTTT,CASSLHRVTGNTIYF,NA,NA,TRBJ1-3,TRBV27
TGTGCCAGCAGTTACTCGGAGAGGGATCCCAAAAACATTCAGTACTTC,CASSYSERDPKNIQYF,NA,NA,TRBJ2-4,TRBV6-5
TGTGCCACTAGAAGGGGACAGGGGGCCTCCTACGAGCAGTACTTC,CATRRGQGASYEQYF,TRBD1,NA,TRBJ2-7,TRBV24-1
TGTGCCAGCAGCGGGGACAGGGGAGGCTACGAGCAGTACTTC,CASSGDRGGYEQYF,TRBD1,NA,TRBJ2-7,TRBV2
TGTGCCAGCAGTGACAGGGGGCCAACCTACGAGCAGTACTTC,CASSDRGPTYEQYF,TRBD1,few,TRBJ2-7,TRBV27
TGTGCCAGCAGCTACATAACAGGGGGCTATGGCTACACCTTC,CASSYITGGYGYTF,TRBD1,once,TRBJ1-2,TRBV27
TGTGCCAGCAGGATAGCAGATACGCAGTATTTT,CASRIADTQYF,NA,NA,TRBJ2-3,TRBV6-2/TRBV6-3
TGCAGTGGAACAGGGCGCACAGATACGCAGTATTTT,CSGTGRTDTQYF,NA,NA,TRBJ2-3,TRBV20-1
TGTGCCTGGTTAAAGCGGGGGTCCGGTGAGACCCAGTACTTC,CAWLKRGSGETQYF,TRBD2,NA,TRBJ2-5,TRBV30
TGCGCCAGCAGCGGACAGGGTTTATGGGAGACCCAGTACTTC,CASSGQGLWETQYF,TRBD1,few,TRBJ2-5,TRBV5-1